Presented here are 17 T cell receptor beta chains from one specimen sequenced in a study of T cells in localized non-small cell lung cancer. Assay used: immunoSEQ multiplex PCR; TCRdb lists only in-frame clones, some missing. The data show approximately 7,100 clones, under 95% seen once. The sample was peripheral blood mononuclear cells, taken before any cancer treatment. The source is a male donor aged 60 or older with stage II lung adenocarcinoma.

The CDR3 region is CASSFKGNQPQHF. CDR3 nucleotides: TGTGCCAGTTCTTTTAAAGGTAATCAGCCCCAGCATTTT. This chain connects TRBV19 to TRBJ1-5; D is unresolved. The germline CDR1 and CDR2 sequences are LNHDA and SQIVND (reference sequence). V was cut by 8 bases and J by 4 bases, with 12 bases left in between. The CDR3 extends over 13 amino acids.

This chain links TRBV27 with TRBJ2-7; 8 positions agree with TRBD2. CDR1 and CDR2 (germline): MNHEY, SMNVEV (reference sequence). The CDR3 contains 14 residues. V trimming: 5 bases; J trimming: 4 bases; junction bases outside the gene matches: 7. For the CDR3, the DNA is TGTGCCAGCAGTCCTAACGGGGGGGGATACGAGCAGTACTTC. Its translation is CASSPNGGGYEQYF.

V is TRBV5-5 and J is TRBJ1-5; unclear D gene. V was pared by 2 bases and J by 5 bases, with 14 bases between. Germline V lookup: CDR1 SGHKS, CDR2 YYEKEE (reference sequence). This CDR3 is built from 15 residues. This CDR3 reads CASSFSGRLDQPQHF. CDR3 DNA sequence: TGTGCCAGCAGCTTTTCTGGGAGGCTGGATCAGCCCCAGCATTTT. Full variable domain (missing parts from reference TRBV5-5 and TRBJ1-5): DAGVTQSPTHLIKTRGQQVTLRCSPISGHKSVSWYQQVLGQGPQFIFQYYEKEERGRGNFPDRFSARQFPNYSSELNVNALLLGDSALYLCASSFSGRLDQPQHFGDGTRLSIL.

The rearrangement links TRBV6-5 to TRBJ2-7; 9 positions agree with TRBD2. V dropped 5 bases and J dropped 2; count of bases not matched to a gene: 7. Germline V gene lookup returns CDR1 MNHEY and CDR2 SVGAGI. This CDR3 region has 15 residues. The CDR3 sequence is CASSATGGGAYEQYF. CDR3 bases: TGTGCCAGCAGTGCCACTGGCGGGGGGGCCTACGAGCAGTACTTC.

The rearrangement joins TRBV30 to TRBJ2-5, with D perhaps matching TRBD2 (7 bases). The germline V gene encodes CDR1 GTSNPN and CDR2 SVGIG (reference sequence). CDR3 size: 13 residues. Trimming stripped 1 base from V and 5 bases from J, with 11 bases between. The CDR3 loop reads CAWSGGGAETQYF. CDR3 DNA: TGTGCCTGGAGTGGGGGGGGCGCGGAGACCCAGTACTTC. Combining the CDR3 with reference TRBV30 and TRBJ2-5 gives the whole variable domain SQTIHQWPATLVQPVGSPLSLECTVEGTSNPNLYWYRQAAGRGLQLLFYSVGIGQISSEVPQNLSASRPQDRQFILSSKKLLLSDSGFYLCAWSGGGAETQYFGPGTRLLVL.

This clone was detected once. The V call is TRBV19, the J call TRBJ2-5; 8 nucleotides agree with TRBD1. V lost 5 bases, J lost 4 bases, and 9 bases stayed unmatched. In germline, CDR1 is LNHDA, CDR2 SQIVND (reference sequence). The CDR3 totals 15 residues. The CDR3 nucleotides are TGTGCCAGTAGTGCTTACGACAGGGGACCAGAGACCCAGTACTTC. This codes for CASSAYDRGPETQYF.

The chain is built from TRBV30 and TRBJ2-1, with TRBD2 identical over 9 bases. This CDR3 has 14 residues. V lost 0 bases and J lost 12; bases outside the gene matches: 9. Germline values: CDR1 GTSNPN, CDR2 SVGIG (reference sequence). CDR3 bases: TGTGCCTGGAGTGTACGAGCGGGGGGAGATGGGCAGTTCTTC. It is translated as CAWSVRAGGDGQFF.

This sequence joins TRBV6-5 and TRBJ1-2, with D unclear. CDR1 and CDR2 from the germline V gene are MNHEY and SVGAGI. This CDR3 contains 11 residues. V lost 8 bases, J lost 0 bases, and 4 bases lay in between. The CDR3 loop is CASGTNYGYTF. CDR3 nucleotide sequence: TGTGCCAGCGGAACTAACTATGGCTACACCTTC.

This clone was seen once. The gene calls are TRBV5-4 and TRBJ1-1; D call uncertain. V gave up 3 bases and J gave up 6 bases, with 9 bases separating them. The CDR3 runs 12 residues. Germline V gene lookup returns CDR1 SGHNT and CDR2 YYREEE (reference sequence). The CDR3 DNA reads TGTGCCAGCAGCTACCGTGACCCTGAAGCTTTCTTT. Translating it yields CASSYRDPEAFF.

The DNA for the CDR3 is TGTGCCAGCAGCGACAACCGGGACGGATGGCTTCTTGGCTACACCTTC. Its protein product is CASSDNRDGWLLGYTF. V and J are TRBV9 and TRBJ1-2, with a tentative D call TRBD1 (5 bases). Trimming left V 3 bases short and J 7 bases short, with 22 bases between. This CDR3 has 16 residues. In germline, CDR1 is SGDLS, CDR2 YYNGEE.

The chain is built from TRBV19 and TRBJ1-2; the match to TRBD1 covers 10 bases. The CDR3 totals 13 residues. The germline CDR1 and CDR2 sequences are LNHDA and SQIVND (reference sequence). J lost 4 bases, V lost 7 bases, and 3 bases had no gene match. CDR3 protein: CASKRDRGYGYTF. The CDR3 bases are TGTGCCAGTAAGCGGGACAGGGGCTATGGCTACACCTTC.

DNA of the CDR3: TGTGCCAGCAGCTCCAGGGGAGGGACTGAAGCTTTCTTT. Its protein is CASSSRGGTEAFF. The rearrangement links TRBV5-8 to TRBJ1-1; the D gene is possibly TRBD1 (6 bases). CDR1 and CDR2 from the germline V gene are SGHTS and YDEGEE. V gave up 3 bases and J gave up 5 bases, with 11 bases separating them. There are 13 residues in the CDR3.

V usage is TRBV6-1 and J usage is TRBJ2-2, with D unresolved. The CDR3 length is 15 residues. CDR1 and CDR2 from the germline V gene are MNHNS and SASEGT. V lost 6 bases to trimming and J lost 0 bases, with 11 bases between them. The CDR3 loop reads CASRERSANTGELFF. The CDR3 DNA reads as TGTGCCAGCAGGGAGAGGAGCGCGAACACCGGGGAGCTGTTTTTT.

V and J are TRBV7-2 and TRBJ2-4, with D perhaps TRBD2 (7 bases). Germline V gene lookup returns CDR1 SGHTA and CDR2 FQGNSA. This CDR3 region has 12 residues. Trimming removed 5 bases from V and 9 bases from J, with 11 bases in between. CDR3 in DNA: TGTGCCAGCAGCAAAAGGGGGGGCATTCAGTACTTC. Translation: CASSKRGGIQYF. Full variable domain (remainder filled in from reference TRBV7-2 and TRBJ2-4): GAGVSQSPSNKVTEKGKDVELRCDPISGHTALYWYRQSLGQGLEFLIYFQGNSAPDKSGLPSDRFSAERTGGSVSTLTIQRTQQEDSAVYLCASSKRGGIQYFGAGTRLSVL.

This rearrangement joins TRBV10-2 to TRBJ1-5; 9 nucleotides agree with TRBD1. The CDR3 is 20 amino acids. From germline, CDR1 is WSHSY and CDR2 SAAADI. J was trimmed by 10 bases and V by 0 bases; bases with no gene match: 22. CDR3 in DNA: TGCGCCAGCAGTGAGTCGCATCCCCCACAGGGGGCAGTCCCCTCAGGACCCCAGCATTTT. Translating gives CASSESHPPQGAVPSGPQHF.

CDR3 protein: CAWSAPSRNNEQFF. CDR3 nucleotides: TGTGCCTGGAGTGCCCCCTCGAGAAACAATGAGCAGTTCTTC. This chain connects TRBV30 to TRBJ2-1; D not resolved. The ends were cut back, 1 base at V and 5 bases at J, with 12 bases in the middle. CDR3 length equals 14 residues. Germline CDR1 and CDR2: GTSNPN and SVGIG (reference sequence). The variable domain in full, with the rest retrieved from reference TRBV30 and TRBJ2-1, is SQTIHQWPATLVQPVGSPLSLECTVEGTSNPNLYWYRQAAGRGLQLLFYSVGIGQISSEVPQNLSASRPQDRQFILSSKKLLLSDSGFYLCAWSAPSRNNEQFFGPGTRLTVL.

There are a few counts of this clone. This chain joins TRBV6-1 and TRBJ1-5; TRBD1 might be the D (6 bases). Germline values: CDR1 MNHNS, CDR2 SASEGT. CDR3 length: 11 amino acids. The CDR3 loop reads CATGNNQPQHF. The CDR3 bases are TGTGCGACAGGCAACAATCAGCCCCAGCATTTT.